A selection of T cell receptor beta chains follows, all from one sample in a study of blood T cell repertoires in COVID-19. The method was immunoSEQ multiplex PCR; TCRdb's version includes in-frame clones alone and lacks a portion of them. The data hold about 49,000 clones, with around 82% observed a single time. Source material: peripheral blood. Every receptor here comes from a woman between 55 and 75 years old with acute or convalescent COVID-19. The CDR3 runs from the conserved cysteine through the conserved F or W. The D gene is left open where the match is weak. The listing skips clone size in some rows; elsewhere it reads once, few, many or a size class.

CASSQGQGVDEQYF TGTGCCAGCAGCCAGGGACAGGGGGTAGACGAGCAGTACTTC TRBJ2-7 TRBD1 NA TRBV14
CASSLGGPSNEKLFF TGCGCCAGCAGCTTGGGAGGGCCTTCTAATGAAAAACTGTTTTTT TRBJ1-4 NA NA TRBV5-1
CASRTSGTHEQFF TGCGCCAGCAGGACTAGCGGGACCCATGAGCAGTTCTTC TRBJ2-1 TRBD2 NA TRBV10-2
CASSYSSGVQPQHF TGTGCCAGCAGTTACTCCTCAGGGGTGCAGCCCCAGCATTTT TRBJ1-5 NA NA TRBV6-6
CSVETQGNTIYF TGCAGCGTTGAGACACAAGGAAACACCATATATTTT TRBJ1-3 NA few TRBV29-1
CASSLLTQVNTEAFF TGTGCCAGCAGTTTATTAACCCAGGTGAACACTGAAGCTTTCTTT TRBJ1-1 NA NA TRBV28
CASSLGPGYGYTF TGTGCCAGCAGCTTAGGACCGGGCTATGGCTACACCTTC TRBJ1-2 NA NA TRBV7-9
CSVSRQGGTEAFF TGCAGCGTCTCAAGACAGGGAGGAACTGAAGCTTTCTTT TRBJ1-1 TRBD1 NA TRBV29-1
CASSVGTVHTIYF TGTGCCAGCAGCGTTGGGACAGTACACACCATATATTTT TRBJ1-3 TRBD1 NA TRBV9
CAWSRYGSGELFF TGTGCCTGGAGCCGATATGGTAGCGGGGAGCTGTTTTTT TRBJ2-2 NA NA TRBV30
CASSQTSGVGDTQYF TGTGCCAGCAGTCAGACTAGCGGGGTTGGGGATACGCAGTATTTT TRBJ2-3 TRBD2 NA TRBV4-2
CASNAGRRGTDTQYF TGCGCCAGCAACGCGGGGAGGCGGGGCACAGATACGCAGTATTTT TRBJ2-3 NA NA TRBV5-1
CASSQAQDVFNEQFF TGTGCCAGCAGCCAAGCTCAGGATGTCTTCAATGAGCAGTTCTTC TRBJ2-1 NA NA TRBV14
CSVGARISVTEAFF TGCAGCGTCGGAGCGCGGATCAGTGTCACTGAAGCTTTCTTT TRBJ1-1 NA NA TRBV29-1
CASSFTGTGGGETQYF TGCGCCAGCAGCTTCACCGGGACAGGCGGGGGCGAGACCCAGTACTTC TRBJ2-5 NA NA TRBV5-1
CASTFSGREGGYTF TGCGCCAGCACCTTCTCGGGGAGGGAAGGAGGCTACACCTTC TRBJ1-2 NA NA TRBV5-1
CASSLSPGLPNTEAFF TGTGCCAGCAGTTTATCGCCGGGACTTCCGAACACTGAAGCTTTCTTT TRBJ1-1 NA NA TRBV27
CASSPSGQGFFETQYF TGTGCCAGCTCACCATCGGGACAGGGGTTTTTCGAGACCCAGTACTTC TRBJ2-5 TRBD1 NA TRBV18
CASSLVQGNTEAFF TGTGCCAGCAGCTTAGTTCAGGGGAACACTGAAGCTTTCTTT TRBJ1-1 NA NA TRBV7-6
CASSLVGSGRGPSYEQYF TGTGCCAGCAGCTTAGTAGGGTCGGGGCGGGGGCCCTCCTACGAGCAGTACTTC TRBJ2-7 NA NA TRBV7-6
CASSYSGESYNEQFF TGCGCCAGCAGCTATTCAGGGGAATCCTACAATGAGCAGTTCTTC TRBJ2-1 NA NA TRBV5-1
CASSELGEGGFF TGCGCCAGCAGTGAGTTAGGAGAAGGAGGTTTTTTT TRBJ1-1 NA once TRBV10-2
CTSSQVTGSGEKLFF TGCACCAGCAGCCAAGTAACTGGGAGTGGAGAAAAACTGTTTTTT TRBJ1-4 NA NA TRBV1
CATSDGQGTSYNEQFF TGTGCCACCAGTGATGGACAGGGGACCTCCTACAATGAGCAGTTCTTC TRBJ2-1 TRBD1 NA TRBV24-1
CASSLIQREAGELFF TGTGCCAGCAGCTTGATCCAGCGGGAGGCCGGGGAGCTGTTTTTT TRBJ2-2 TRBD2 NA TRBV5-5
CASSGTANTEAFF TGTGCCAGCTCAGGGACAGCGAACACTGAAGCTTTCTTT TRBJ1-1 TRBD1 NA TRBV18
CASSQITGRGGNTEAFF TGTGCCAGCAGTCAAATCACAGGCCGGGGGGGGAACACTGAAGCTTTCTTT TRBJ1-1 NA once TRBV27
CASSPGLAAYTDTQYF TGTGCCAGCAGTCCCGGACTAGCTGCATACACAGATACGCAGTATTTT TRBJ2-3 TRBD2 NA TRBV2